The rows below give T cell receptor beta chains drawn from one sample of a study of spatial heterogeneity in lung cancer. A single record per CDR3 protein comes from TCRdb applying MiXCR to the 5' RACE reads. This table has 55,000 to 75,000 distinct CDR3 sequences, 7.5% to 8.5% appearing once. Sequencing used PBMCs, obtained at surgery. All receptors come from a female donor with early-stage non-small cell lung cancer. Both conserved end residues are part of each CDR3. Fields, in order: V gene, J gene, CDR3 length, CDR3 protein.

TRBV5-6	TRBJ2-5	13	CASSFLAAETQYF
TRBV7-7	TRBJ2-1	13	CASSLAAGREQFF
TRBV19	TRBJ1-5	16	CATSDGLSGWNQPQHF
TRBV7-6	TRBJ2-3	15	CASSRQGEATDTQYF
TRBV29-1	TRBJ1-2	14	CSVEGGTGGDGYTF
TRBV29-1	TRBJ1-1	10	CSVGQTEAFF
TRBV3-1	TRBJ1-1	15	CASSPWDSPNTEAFF
TRBV28	TRBJ1-2	15	CASSLSPAGGYGYTF
TRBV6-5	TRBJ1-3	13	CASGGGFGNTIYF
TRBV11-2	TRBJ1-2	15	CASSLDPTENYGYTF
TRBV20-1	TRBJ1-4	14	CSARRTLEGEKLFF
TRBV6-5	TRBJ1-3	17	CASSFTRQGRTGNTIYF
TRBV13	TRBJ1-3	15	CASSYGQNRGNTIYF
TRBV12-5	TRBJ2-1	16	CASGLVLSAAYNEQFF
TRBV27	TRBJ1-1	13	CASSLGGRTEAFF
TRBV12-3/TRBV12-4	TRBJ1-5	14	CASSLPQSNQPQHF
TRBV14	TRBJ2-3	16	CASSQGWTGGADTQYF
TRBV9	TRBJ1-2	16	CASSVGQASLPHGYTF
TRBV7-3	TRBJ1-2	13	CASSLTLGDGYTF
TRBV7-9	TRBJ1-5	13	CAVEGLSNQPQHF
TRBV6-5	TRBJ1-4	12	CASRGGGEKLFF
TRBV5-1	TRBJ2-1	16	CASSRRTSGAPDEQFF
TRBV7-3	TRBJ1-1	15	CASSLTAGAATEAFF
TRBV5-1	TRBJ2-1	13	CTSSRGGTRFQFF
TRBV28	TRBJ2-2	15	CASSPPGTGTGELFF
TRBV2	TRBJ1-5	15	CASSVERDPNQPQHF
TRBV28	TRBJ1-2	14	CASSPGDREGGYTF
TRBV21-1	TRBJ2-1	19	CASSKEASANPHSYNEQFF
TRBV6-5	TRBJ2-3	17	CASRGRGKNPSTDTQYF
TRBV3-1	TRBJ1-5	15	CASSQAGGWDQPQHF
TRBV6-5	TRBJ2-2	16	CASSYSGRANTGELFF
TRBV5-1	TRBJ2-1	15	CASRAREDSYNEQFF
TRBV27	TRBJ1-2	13	CASKSGPIGGYTF
TRBV25-1	TRBJ2-1	15	CASSESRVVYNEQFF
TRBV24-1	TRBJ1-5	16	CATSAPGRGGSQPQHF
TRBV7-2	TRBJ2-3	15	CASSLGGQGSDTQYF
TRBV9	TRBJ1-6	15	CASKGPGTTNSPLHF
TRBV6-2/TRBV6-3	TRBJ2-5	15	CASTAPGTGGETQYF
TRBV28	TRBJ2-1	16	CASIPAGREVYNEQFF
TRBV20-1	TRBJ1-3	12	CSPQRSGNTIYF
TRBV12-3/TRBV12-4	TRBJ2-1	14	CASFYSGGANEQFF
TRBV20-1	TRBJ1-6	15	CSASKDSPNNSPLHF
TRBV7-8	TRBJ2-1	13	CASILEREGEQFF
TRBV12-3/TRBV12-4	TRBJ1-3	13	CASSPGQGNTIYF
TRBV7-2	TRBJ1-2	15	CASSLEGRPGYGYTF
TRBV7-9	TRBJ1-6	12	CASSFGESPLHF
TRBV19	TRBJ2-3	13	CASRTSGADTQYF
TRBV18	TRBJ1-2	15	CASSPPEPGAYGYTF
TRBV6-1	TRBJ2-7	14	CASSRTGAHYEQYF
TRBV20-1	TRBJ2-5	14	CSATLEAYQETQYF
TRBV5-6	TRBJ2-1	17	CASSALQGAGSYNEQFF
TRBV10-3	TRBJ1-5	14	CAISESQGPQPQHF